These T cell receptor beta chains were read from a single sample in a study of T cell responses to AZD1222 COVID-19 vaccine. Produced via immunoSEQ multiplex PCR; TCRdb's table is partial and in-frame only. The table has tens of thousands of clones, over 75% seen once; the top ten hold roughly 5.3%. The sequences come from peripheral blood, collected 28 days after the second AZD1222 dose. These receptor sequences come from an adult who received the AZD1222 COVID-19 vaccine. The CDR3 runs from the conserved cysteine through the conserved F or W.

j_call v_call cdr3_aa
TRBJ1-1 TRBV7-9 CASSQGQANTEAFF
TRBJ2-7 TRBV6-2/TRBV6-3 CASSYLPRDRRPPGQYF
TRBJ2-1 TRBV7-9 CASSWDSGSGSRFF
TRBJ1-1 TRBV6-4 CASSPGSNTEAFF
TRBJ2-3 TRBV2 CASRPGQTPRSQYF
TRBJ1-3 TRBV4-3 CASSQEVGLSGNTIYF
TRBJ1-1 TRBV21-1 CASRMRGGGMCESTEAFF
TRBJ2-4 TRBV7-8 CASSLARDKNIQYF
TRBJ2-3 TRBV5-6 CASSLEGGSDTQYF
TRBJ1-2 TRBV5-4 CASSQDRLYGYTF
TRBJ2-6 TRBV5-4 CASSFGANVLTF
TRBJ1-5 TRBV19 CATGTGIQPQHF
TRBJ1-2 TRBV5-4 CASSSGQQGIPYGYTF
TRBJ1-4 TRBV7-9 CASSQGRSGEKLFF
TRBJ1-1 TRBV3-1/TRBV3-2 CASSHNHRGLNTEAFF
TRBJ2-1 TRBV6-6 CASSYAEQGSEQFF
TRBJ2-7 TRBV4-3 CASSPTVLGGSEQYF
TRBJ2-7 TRBV5-1 CASSLDRSYTYEQYF
TRBJ2-7 TRBV27 CASSLGQGAYEQYF
TRBJ1-2 TRBV7-9 CASSLEEVDYGYTF
TRBJ1-2 TRBV6-1 CASSELMTQEQYGYTF
TRBJ2-5 TRBV29-1 CSVEGTSGKIQETQYF
TRBJ2-5 TRBV10-1 CASSITLGETQYF
TRBJ2-5 TRBV6-5 CASSYSGTSDETQYF
TRBJ1-1 TRBV7-6 CASSPHVNTEAFF
TRBJ1-2 TRBV7-2 CASSSTGLGYTF
TRBJ2-3 TRBV7-8 CASSLASRGPTDTQYF
TRBJ2-1 TRBV15 CATSRDWDEQFF
TRBJ2-5 TRBV19 CASRDRVVETQYF
TRBJ2-5 TRBV7-3 CASSLQRGEQETQYF
TRBJ1-2 TRBV27 CASTAGTGGLEGYTF
TRBJ1-2 TRBV5-1 CASSSRTGIYGYTF
TRBJ1-1 TRBV10-3 CATLQGTEAFF
TRBJ2-5 TRBV7-6 CASSRDRGSQETQYF